The 15 T cell receptor beta chains given below trace back to one sample, sequenced in a study of T cell changes during pregnancy in multiple sclerosis. Assay used: immunoSEQ multiplex PCR; TCRdb lists only in-frame clones, some missing. The sample includes about 56,000 clones, around 92% of them seen just once. Sequences were derived from CD4+ T cells from peripheral blood mononuclear cells, sampled in the second trimester of pregnancy. The receptors were gathered from a female donor with multiple sclerosis, enrolled in a pregnancy study.

The V gene is TRBV7-3, the J gene TRBJ2-5; 9 positions agree with TRBD1. The CDR3 consists of 13 residues. Losses at the gene ends were 4 bases for V and 5 bases for J; bases not matched to a gene: 2. Germline CDR1 SGHTA, CDR2 FQGTGA. The CDR3 DNA is TGTGCCAGCAGCTACGGGACAGGGGAGACCCAGTACTTC. Encoded protein: CASSYGTGETQYF.

This clone was detected once. The V call is TRBV2, the J call TRBJ1-3; D gene uncertain. This CDR3 region has 14 residues. Germline CDR1 reads SNHLY; CDR2 reads FYNNEI. V lost 7 bases and J 0 bases, leaving 10 bases between the germline ends. The CDR3 sequence: CASMPQLSGNTIYF. The CDR3 DNA is TGTGCCAGCATGCCCCAACTCTCTGGAAACACCATATATTTT.

This clone was seen just once. The rearrangement joins TRBV6-1 to TRBJ1-1; possibly TRBD1 for D (6 bases). The length of the CDR3 is 14 residues. Germline V CDR1 and CDR2: MNHNS, SASEGT. V was clipped by 2 bases and J by 0 bases, with 7 bases between them. As DNA, the CDR3 is TGTGCCAGCAGTGAAACAGGGTTGAACACTGAAGCTTTCTTT. Translated: CASSETGLNTEAFF.

For the CDR3, the DNA is TGTGCCAGCAGCGTAGCTCAAGCGGTCGGCACAGATACGCAGTATTTT. Its translation is CASSVAQAVGTDTQYF. The chain is built from TRBV9 and TRBJ2-3; a possible D gene is TRBD2 (5 bases). Trimming removed 0 bases at V and 1 base at J, with 12 bases between. In germline, CDR1 is SGDLS, CDR2 YYNGEE. The CDR3 is 16 residues long.

The chain employs TRBV25-1 and TRBJ1-2; TRBD1 is a possible D gene (5 bases). The CDR3 extends over 16 amino acids. CDR1 is MGHDK, CDR2 SYGVNS, per germline. The V end lost 4 bases, the J end lost 3 bases, and 18 bases lay between the germline ends. The DNA of the CDR3 is TGTGCCAGCAGTGGAGCCCAGGGTTTTAAGGACTATGGCTACACCTTC. Translation: CASSGAQGFKDYGYTF.

The chain is built from TRBV2 and TRBJ2-1; 7 nucleotides match TRBD2. The CDR3 is 15 amino acids. CDR1 is SNHLY and CDR2 is FYNNEI in the germline V gene. The ends lost 1 base at V and 4 bases at J; junction bases unmatched: 4. CDR3 sequence: CASSEVTGGYNEQFF. CDR3 coding DNA: TGTGCCAGCAGTGAAGTCACGGGGGGATACAATGAGCAGTTCTTC.

The chain is built from TRBV27 and TRBJ2-1; possibly TRBD2 for D (6 bases). The CDR3 has 14 amino acids. From germline, CDR1 is MNHEY and CDR2 SMNVEV (reference sequence). V was shortened by 5 bases and J by 9 bases, with 17 bases between the two germline ends. The CDR3 loop is CASSVKSGGSEQFF. The CDR3 bases are TGTGCCAGCAGTGTAAAGAGCGGAGGGAGTGAGCAGTTCTTC.

The rearrangement joins TRBV19 to TRBJ2-2, with TRBD1 as a possible D gene (6 bases). Germline CDR1 is LNHDA and CDR2 is SQIVND (reference sequence). V was cut by 6 bases and J by 5 bases, with 16 bases left in between. This CDR3 is 15 amino acids long. CDR3 amino acids: CASRSWGPGTGELFF. The CDR3 DNA reads as TGTGCCAGTAGAAGTTGGGGGCCGGGAACCGGGGAGCTGTTTTTT.

The V call is TRBV7-2, the J call TRBJ2-5, with D perhaps TRBD1 (5 bases). CDR1 is SGHTA, CDR2 FQGNSA, per germline. Trimming took off 1 base at V and 3 bases at J, with 9 bases between the two ends. The CDR3 runs to 14 residues. The CDR3 is CASSLDVGEETQYF. The CDR3 DNA is TGTGCCAGCAGCTTAGATGTAGGGGAAGAGACCCAGTACTTC.

The count of this clone is one. The V and J genes are TRBV19 and TRBJ1-5; D ambiguous. CDR3 length: 14 residues. The V end was cut by 1 base, the J end by 4 bases, with 8 bases between. Germline V gives CDR1 LNHDA, CDR2 SQIVND (reference sequence). Here the CDR3 reads CASSIGTANQPQHF. The CDR3, as DNA: TGTGCCAGTAGTATAGGTACAGCTAATCAGCCCCAGCATTTT.

The chain links TRBV14 to TRBJ2-5, with 10 bases that match TRBD2. Germline CDR1 is SGHDN and CDR2 is FVKESK. This CDR3 spans 14 amino acids. The V segment lost 8 bases and the J segment 5 bases; nucleotides outside the gene matches: 8. The CDR3 nucleotides read TGTGCCAGCGCTGAAGCGGGAGGGCCGGAGACCCAGTACTTC. It encodes CASAEAGGPETQYF.

The CDR3, as DNA: TGTGCCAGCAGCCCTGGACTCGTTGGCGAGCAGTACTTC. The encoded protein is CASSPGLVGEQYF. The rearrangement joins TRBV5-4 to TRBJ2-7; tentatively, D is TRBD2 (5 bases). The CDR3 spans 13 residues. The germline V gene encodes CDR1 SGHNT and CDR2 YYREEE (reference sequence). V lost 4 bases and J lost 6, with 14 bases in between.

The count of this clone is one. The chain has TRBV30 and TRBJ1-4; D unresolved. The CDR3 is 13 residues long. Germline CDR1 GTSNPN, CDR2 SVGIG (reference sequence). V dropped 0 bases and J dropped 8 bases, with 10 bases sitting between them. The CDR3 DNA follows: TGTGCCTGGAGTGTTACACGCGGGGAAAAACTGTTTTTT. Its protein product is CAWSVTRGEKLFF.

This clone was seen only once. The V gene is TRBV10-3, the J gene TRBJ1-2; D perhaps matches TRBD1 (6 bases). Trimming removed 1 base at V and 0 bases at J, with 21 bases between. Germline loops: CDR1 ENHRY, CDR2 SYGVKD. The CDR3 covers 19 residues. CDR3 residues: CAISEFKTGYYTANYGYTF. In DNA form, the CDR3 reads TGTGCCATCAGTGAGTTCAAGACAGGATATTACACAGCTAACTATGGCTACACCTTC.

This clone has just one count. This chain connects TRBV6-6 to TRBJ1-5; D is possibly TRBD1 (5 bases). This CDR3 has 16 residues. Germline V gene lookup returns CDR1 MNHNY and CDR2 SVGAGI (reference sequence). V gave up 0 bases and J gave up 5 bases, with 14 bases separating them. The CDR3 here is CASSYSEGRVDQPQHF. DNA of the CDR3: TGTGCCAGCAGTTACTCGGAGGGCAGGGTGGATCAGCCCCAGCATTTT.